This T cell receptor beta chain was obtained from a study of response to subunit inactivated influenza vaccine. Whole-study findings and limits: That few new T cells are recruited by each seasonal influenza vaccination was the authors' suggestion.

A note on this clonotype: Its antigen is unidentified.

TCRdb re-derived calls from the RT-PCR reads in MiXCR, one entry per CDR3 protein. This sample yields approximately 500,000 distinct CDR3 sequences, of which around 13% are seen a single time; around 13% belongs to the top ten. Sequencing was performed on PBMCs from blood, taken roughly 48 days after vaccination. The clonotype was recovered from a man in his forties or fifties who received an inactivated influenza vaccine.

The CDR3 nucleotides read TGTGCCAGCAGGAACCGGGGCCATAGGGACACTGAAGCTTTCTTT. This translates into CASRNRGHRDTEAFF. The chain carries TRBV27 and TRBJ1-1; maybe TRBD1 (5 bases). V lost 6 bases to trimming and J lost 3 bases, with 17 bases between them. Germline V gives CDR1 MNHEY, CDR2 SMNVEV (reference sequence). CDR3 length: 15 amino acids.